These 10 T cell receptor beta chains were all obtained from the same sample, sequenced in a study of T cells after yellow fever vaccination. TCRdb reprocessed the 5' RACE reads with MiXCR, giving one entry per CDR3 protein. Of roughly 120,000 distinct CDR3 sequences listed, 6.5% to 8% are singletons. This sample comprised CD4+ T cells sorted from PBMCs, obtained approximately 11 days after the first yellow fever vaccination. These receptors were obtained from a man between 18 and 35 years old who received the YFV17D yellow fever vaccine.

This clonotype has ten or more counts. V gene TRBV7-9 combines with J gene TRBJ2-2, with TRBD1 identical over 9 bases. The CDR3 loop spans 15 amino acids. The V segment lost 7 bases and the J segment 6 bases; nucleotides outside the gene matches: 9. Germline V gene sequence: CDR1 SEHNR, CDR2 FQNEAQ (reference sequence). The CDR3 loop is CASTLGQGRAGELFF. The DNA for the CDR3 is TGTGCCAGCACCCTGGGACAGGGAAGGGCCGGGGAGCTGTTTTTT.

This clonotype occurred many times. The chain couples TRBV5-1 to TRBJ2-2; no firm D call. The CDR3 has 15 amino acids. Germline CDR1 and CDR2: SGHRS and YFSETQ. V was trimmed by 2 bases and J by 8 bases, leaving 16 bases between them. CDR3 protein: CASSLLTTLRGELFF. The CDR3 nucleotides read TGCGCCAGCAGCTTACTCACCACCCTCAGGGGGGAGCTGTTTTTT.

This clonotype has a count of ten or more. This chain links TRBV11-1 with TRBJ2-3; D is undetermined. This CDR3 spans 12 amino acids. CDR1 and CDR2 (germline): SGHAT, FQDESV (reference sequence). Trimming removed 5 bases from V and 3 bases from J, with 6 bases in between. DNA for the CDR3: TGTGCCAGCAGCGAGCGAACAGATACGCAGTATTTT. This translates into CASSERTDTQYF. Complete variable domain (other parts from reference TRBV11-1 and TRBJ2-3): EAEVAQSPRYKITEKSQAVAFWCDPISGHATLYWYRQILGQGPELLVQFQDESVVDDSQLPKDRFSAERLKGVDSTLKIQPAELGDSAMYLCASSERTDTQYFGPGTRLTVL.

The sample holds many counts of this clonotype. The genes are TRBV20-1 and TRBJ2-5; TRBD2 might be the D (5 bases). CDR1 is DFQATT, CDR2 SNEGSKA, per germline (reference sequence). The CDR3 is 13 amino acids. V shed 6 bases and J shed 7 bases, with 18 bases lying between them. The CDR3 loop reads CSAAGRVSGTQYF. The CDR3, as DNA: TGCAGTGCCGCGGGTAGGGTCTCCGGGACCCAGTACTTC.

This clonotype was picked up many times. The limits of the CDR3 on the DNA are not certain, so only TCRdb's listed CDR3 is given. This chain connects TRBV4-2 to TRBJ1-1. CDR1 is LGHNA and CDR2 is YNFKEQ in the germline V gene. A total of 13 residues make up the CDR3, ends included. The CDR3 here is CASSTSGNTEAFF.

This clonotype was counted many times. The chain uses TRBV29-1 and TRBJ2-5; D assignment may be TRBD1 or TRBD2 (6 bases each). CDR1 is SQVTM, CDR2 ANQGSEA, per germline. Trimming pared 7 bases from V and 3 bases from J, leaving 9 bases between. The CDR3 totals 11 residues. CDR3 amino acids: CSGGAEETQYF. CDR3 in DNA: TGCAGCGGGGGGGCAGAAGAGACCCAGTACTTC.

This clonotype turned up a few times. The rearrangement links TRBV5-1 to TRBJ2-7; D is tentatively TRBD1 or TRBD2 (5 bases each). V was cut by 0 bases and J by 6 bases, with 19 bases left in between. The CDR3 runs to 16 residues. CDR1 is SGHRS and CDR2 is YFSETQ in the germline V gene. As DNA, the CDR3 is TGCGCCAGCAGCTTGGATTCTTCGTGGGGGAAGTTCGAGCAGTACTTC. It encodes CASSLDSSWGKFEQYF.

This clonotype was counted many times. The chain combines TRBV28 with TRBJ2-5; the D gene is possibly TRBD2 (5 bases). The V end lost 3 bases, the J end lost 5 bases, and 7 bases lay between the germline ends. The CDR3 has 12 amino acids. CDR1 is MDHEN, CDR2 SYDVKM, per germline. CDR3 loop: CASSFRGETQYF. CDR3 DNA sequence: TGTGCCAGCAGTTTTCGAGGGGAGACCCAGTACTTC.

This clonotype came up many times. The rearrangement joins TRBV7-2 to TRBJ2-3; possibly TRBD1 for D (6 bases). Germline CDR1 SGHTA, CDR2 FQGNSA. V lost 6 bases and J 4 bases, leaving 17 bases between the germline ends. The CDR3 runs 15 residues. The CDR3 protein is CASRVRQGSADTQYF. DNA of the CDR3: TGTGCCAGCAGAGTCCGCCAGGGGAGCGCAGATACGCAGTATTTT.

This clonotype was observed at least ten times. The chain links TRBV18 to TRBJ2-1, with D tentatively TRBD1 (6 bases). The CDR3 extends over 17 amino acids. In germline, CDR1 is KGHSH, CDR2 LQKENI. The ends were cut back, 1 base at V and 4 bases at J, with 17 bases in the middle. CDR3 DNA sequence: TGTGCCAGCTCACCACATTCGGGCAGGGGCGCTTACAATGAGCAGTTCTTC. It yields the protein CASSPHSGRGAYNEQFF.